This T cell receptor (beta chain) was observed in a study of blood T cell repertoires in COVID-19. Study background: The United States, Italy and Spain provided the acute and convalescent COVID-19 samples. Nucleic acid was either cDNA or gDNA, and it came from T cells, B-cell-depleted T cells, or PBMCs.

V was shortened by 1 base and J by 0 bases, with 11 bases between the two germline ends. The CDR3 is made up of 16 amino acids. Germline lookup yields CDR1 SGHVS and CDR2 FQNEAQ. Seattle cases were enrolled at active infection and followed longitudinally. Authors' data handling: By means of reference gene primer amplification, nucleated cell counts were estimated. Here immunoSEQ multiplex PCR was the method, and the copy in TCRdb shows in-frame clones only, minus some. V, J and clone size are those of that table, while D and trimming were read from the DNA. The sample has roughly 170,000 clones, approximately 85% seen once.

The V gene is TRBV7-8, the J gene TRBJ2-3; possible D gene TRBD1, 5 bases. Sequenced sample: peripheral blood. This TCR was sampled from a woman in her sixties with COVID-19, enrolled during active disease. In DNA form, the CDR3 reads TGTGCCAGCAGCTTAGTATCAGGGTCTAGCACAGATACGCAGTATTTT. Encoded protein: CASSLVSGSSTDTQYF.